The entry below describes one T cell receptor (beta chain). Its antigen is not identified. During colonoscopy, one to two rectal pinch biopsies were collected. Produced via immunoSEQ multiplex PCR; TCRdb's table is partial and in-frame only. The sample contains 15,000 to 20,000 clones, about 74% of which appear only once. The sample is drawn from a study of pediatric ulcerative colitis. General observations from the study: A couple of rectal CDR3 clonotypes occurred in all ulcerative colitis patients.

Trimming took off 2 bases at V and 4 bases at J, with 4 bases between the two ends. The germline gives CDR1 SGHTA, CDR2 FQGNSA. The CDR3 length is 12 residues. This sequence was found in a girl under 18 with moderate ulcerative colitis. Sequenced material: gut tissue. The rearrangement joins TRBV7-2 to TRBJ2-3; D uncertain. The CDR3 sequence is CASSLSADTQYF. The CDR3 DNA follows: TGTGCCAGCAGCTTAAGCGCAGATACGCAGTATTTT.